Listed below are T cell receptor beta chains from one sample, sequenced in a study of beta chain features in type 1 diabetes. Clones were sequenced by immunoSEQ multiplex PCR, and TCRdb holds only the in-frame ones, with some missing. This sample has about 190,000 clones, with approximately 8.1% found just once. Sequencing was performed on central memory CD4+ T cells from blood. The receptors shown here come from a man aged 18 to 30 with type 1 diabetes. Each CDR3 is given with its conserved first and last residue. Each record gives: clone size, J gene, D gene, V gene, CDR3 protein, CDR3 DNA. A D gene is named only where the DNA matches it firmly. Size is omitted from some rows. Given values are once, few, many or a class for expanded clones.

clone size: few; J gene: TRBJ2-3; D gene: NA; V gene: TRBV4-1; CDR3 protein: CASSQTHDTQYF; CDR3 DNA: TGCGCCAGCAGCCAAACACACGATACGCAGTATTTT
clone size: few; J gene: TRBJ1-1; D gene: NA; V gene: TRBV2; CDR3 protein: CASSEVQVRAFF; CDR3 DNA: TGTGCCAGCAGTGAAGTACAGGTTCGAGCTTTCTTT
clone size: NA; J gene: TRBJ2-1; D gene: TRBD2; V gene: TRBV5-4; CDR3 protein: CASSPGGTSGYNEQFF; CDR3 DNA: TGTGCCAGCAGCCCGGGGGGGACTAGCGGATACAATGAGCAGTTCTTC
clone size: NA; J gene: TRBJ1-5; D gene: NA; V gene: TRBV30; CDR3 protein: CAWSREGAFSNQPQHF; CDR3 DNA: TGTGCCTGGAGTAGGGAGGGAGCCTTTAGCAATCAGCCCCAGCATTTT
clone size: few; J gene: TRBJ2-7; D gene: TRBD2; V gene: TRBV4-2; CDR3 protein: CASSQLAGTSVSYEQYF; CDR3 DNA: TGTGCCAGCAGCCAATTAGCCGGGACTAGCGTTTCCTACGAGCAGTACTTC
clone size: NA; J gene: TRBJ1-5; D gene: NA; V gene: TRBV2; CDR3 protein: CASSRNSGNQPQHF; CDR3 DNA: TGTGCCAGCAGTAGGAATAGCGGCAATCAGCCCCAGCATTTT
clone size: few; J gene: TRBJ1-2; D gene: NA; V gene: TRBV30; CDR3 protein: CACHKGANYGYTF; CDR3 DNA: TGTGCCTGTCATAAGGGAGCCAACTATGGCTACACCTTC
clone size: few; J gene: TRBJ1-1; D gene: NA; V gene: TRBV27; CDR3 protein: CASSPRGEWTEAFF; CDR3 DNA: TGTGCCAGCTCACCCCGGGGGGAATGGACTGAAGCTTTCTTT
clone size: NA; J gene: TRBJ2-1; D gene: NA; V gene: TRBV11-1; CDR3 protein: CASSLNREGEQFF; CDR3 DNA: TGTGCCAGCAGCTTAAACAGGGAGGGTGAGCAGTTCTTC
clone size: many; J gene: TRBJ2-7; D gene: NA; V gene: TRBV5-1; CDR3 protein: CASSLAEGGAEQYF; CDR3 DNA: TGCGCCAGCAGCTTGGCCGAGGGTGGAGCCGAGCAGTACTTC
clone size: NA; J gene: TRBJ1-2; D gene: NA; V gene: TRBV29-1; CDR3 protein: CSASQGVRGYTF; CDR3 DNA: TGCAGCGCCAGCCAGGGTGTAAGGGGCTACACCTTC
clone size: NA; J gene: TRBJ2-7; D gene: TRBD2; V gene: TRBV18; CDR3 protein: CASSPPGLADEQYF; CDR3 DNA: TGTGCCAGCTCACCCCCGGGACTAGCTGACGAGCAGTACTTC
clone size: NA; J gene: TRBJ2-3; D gene: NA; V gene: TRBV5-4; CDR3 protein: CASSQSAVARTQYF; CDR3 DNA: TGTGCCAGCAGCCAGTCGGCGGTGGCTCGTACGCAGTATTTT
clone size: NA; J gene: TRBJ2-5; D gene: NA; V gene: TRBV4-1; CDR3 protein: CASSRQEVEETQYF; CDR3 DNA: TGCGCCAGCAGCCGACAGGAGGTGGAAGAGACCCAGTACTTC
clone size: NA; J gene: TRBJ2-7; D gene: NA; V gene: TRBV28; CDR3 protein: CASSTSLYEQYF; CDR3 DNA: TGTGCCAGCAGCACGAGTCTCTACGAGCAGTACTTC
clone size: few; J gene: TRBJ1-2; D gene: TRBD1; V gene: TRBV27; CDR3 protein: CASSRGTGEGYGYTF; CDR3 DNA: TGTGCCAGCAGTCGGGGGACAGGGGAGGGCTATGGCTACACCTTC
clone size: NA; J gene: TRBJ2-7; D gene: TRBD2; V gene: TRBV7-2; CDR3 protein: CASSLVAGGDYEQYF; CDR3 DNA: TGTGCCAGCAGCTTAGTAGCGGGGGGCGACTACGAGCAGTACTTC
clone size: NA; J gene: TRBJ1-1; D gene: NA; V gene: TRBV9; CDR3 protein: CASSRTLNTEAFF; CDR3 DNA: TGTGCCAGCAGTCGAACACTGAACACTGAAGCTTTCTTT
clone size: NA; J gene: TRBJ2-7; D gene: NA; V gene: TRBV28; CDR3 protein: CASSSPQGPYELYF; CDR3 DNA: TGTGCCAGCAGTTCCCCTCAGGGGCCCTACGAGCTGTACTTC
clone size: few; J gene: TRBJ1-1; D gene: NA; V gene: TRBV2; CDR3 protein: CASLYSTEAFF; CDR3 DNA: TGTGCCAGCCTCTACAGCACTGAAGCTTTCTTT
clone size: NA; J gene: TRBJ2-4; D gene: NA; V gene: TRBV6-1; CDR3 protein: CASSREDNIQYF; CDR3 DNA: TGTGCCAGCAGTCGAGAGGATAACATTCAGTACTTC
clone size: few; J gene: TRBJ2-5; D gene: NA; V gene: TRBV6-6; CDR3 protein: CASSYSSQGSTQYF; CDR3 DNA: TGTGCCAGCAGTTACTCGAGTCAGGGATCGACCCAGTACTTC
clone size: NA; J gene: TRBJ2-1; D gene: NA; V gene: TRBV25-1; CDR3 protein: CASSLSWSEQFF; CDR3 DNA: TGTGCCAGCAGTCTCTCATGGAGTGAGCAGTTCTTC
clone size: few; J gene: TRBJ2-5; D gene: NA; V gene: TRBV2; CDR3 protein: CASRQNIQETQYF; CDR3 DNA: TGTGCCAGCAGACAAAATATCCAAGAGACCCAGTACTTC
clone size: few; J gene: TRBJ1-5; D gene: NA; V gene: TRBV6-6; CDR3 protein: CASRLNQPQHF; CDR3 DNA: TGTGCCAGCAGGTTAAATCAGCCCCAGCATTTT
clone size: many; J gene: TRBJ2-2; D gene: TRBD1; V gene: TRBV15; CDR3 protein: CATSRKTGTTGELFF; CDR3 DNA: TGTGCCACCAGCAGAAAGACAGGGACGACCGGGGAGCTGTTTTTT
clone size: many; J gene: TRBJ2-7; D gene: NA; V gene: TRBV5-4; CDR3 protein: CASSSHRDEQYF; CDR3 DNA: TGTGCCAGCAGCTCCCACAGGGACGAGCAGTACTTC
clone size: NA; J gene: TRBJ2-5; D gene: TRBD2; V gene: TRBV28; CDR3 protein: CASSSNRGGWETQYF; CDR3 DNA: TGTGCCAGCAGCTCAAATCGGGGGGGTTGGGAGACCCAGTACTTC
clone size: few; J gene: TRBJ2-3; D gene: TRBD2; V gene: TRBV28; CDR3 protein: CASRSSGSGTDTQYF; CDR3 DNA: TGTGCCAGCAGGAGTAGCGGGAGTGGAACAGATACGCAGTATTTT
clone size: NA; J gene: TRBJ2-1; D gene: TRBD2; V gene: TRBV5-4; CDR3 protein: CASSFAGADNEQFF; CDR3 DNA: TGTGCCAGCAGCTTCGCGGGAGCTGACAATGAGCAGTTCTTC
clone size: NA; J gene: TRBJ1-1; D gene: NA; V gene: TRBV28; CDR3 protein: CASRTGGGAEAFF; CDR3 DNA: TGTGCCAGCAGAACTGGGGGGGGAGCTGAAGCTTTCTTT
clone size: NA; J gene: TRBJ1-1; D gene: NA; V gene: TRBV11-2; CDR3 protein: CASSLGRQMNTEAFF; CDR3 DNA: TGTGCCAGCAGCTTAGGCCGACAGATGAACACTGAAGCTTTCTTT
clone size: NA; J gene: TRBJ2-2; D gene: NA; V gene: TRBV11-2; CDR3 protein: CASSLEWLSGELFF; CDR3 DNA: TGTGCCAGCAGCTTAGAATGGCTGTCCGGGGAGCTGTTTTTT
clone size: NA; J gene: TRBJ2-5; D gene: NA; V gene: TRBV6-6; CDR3 protein: CAISESSVGETQYF; CDR3 DNA: TGTGCCATCAGTGAGTCGTCTGTCGGGGAGACCCAGTACTTC
clone size: NA; J gene: TRBJ2-4; D gene: TRBD2; V gene: TRBV7-9; CDR3 protein: CASSGGVLAGGNIQYF; CDR3 DNA: TGTGCCAGCAGCGGGGGCGTACTAGCGGGAGGGAACATTCAGTACTTC
clone size: few; J gene: TRBJ2-4; D gene: TRBD2; V gene: TRBV28; CDR3 protein: CASSLIGTSGRDIQYF; CDR3 DNA: TGTGCCAGCAGTCTGATAGGGACTAGCGGGAGGGACATTCAGTACTTC
clone size: NA; J gene: TRBJ2-3; D gene: NA; V gene: TRBV11-1; CDR3 protein: CASSLSRSADTQYF; CDR3 DNA: TGTGCCAGCAGCCTTTCTCGTTCCGCAGATACGCAGTATTTT
clone size: few; J gene: TRBJ1-1; D gene: NA; V gene: TRBV27; CDR3 protein: CASSGWGTGNTEAFF; CDR3 DNA: TGTGCCAGCAGTGGCTGGGGCACGGGGAACACTGAAGCTTTCTTT
clone size: NA; J gene: TRBJ2-1; D gene: NA; V gene: TRBV7-9; CDR3 protein: CASSRTATDEQFF; CDR3 DNA: TGTGCCAGCAGCCGTACAGCCACCGATGAGCAGTTCTTC
clone size: NA; J gene: TRBJ1-1; D gene: NA; V gene: TRBV30; CDR3 protein: CAWSVSGLNTEAFF; CDR3 DNA: TGTGCCTGGAGTGTTTCCGGGTTGAACACTGAAGCTTTCTTT
clone size: few; J gene: TRBJ2-2; D gene: NA; V gene: TRBV2; CDR3 protein: CASSEVANTGELFF; CDR3 DNA: TGTGCCAGCAGTGAAGTCGCGAACACCGGGGAGCTGTTTTTT
clone size: few; J gene: TRBJ1-2; D gene: TRBD1; V gene: TRBV29-1; CDR3 protein: CSVGGRGVNYGYTF; CDR3 DNA: TGCAGCGTTGGGGGCAGGGGGGTTAACTATGGCTACACCTTC
clone size: few; J gene: TRBJ2-1; D gene: NA; V gene: TRBV27; CDR3 protein: CASSRAGSYNEQFF; CDR3 DNA: TGTGCCAGCAGTCGCGCGGGCTCCTACAATGAGCAGTTCTTC
clone size: NA; J gene: TRBJ2-7; D gene: NA; V gene: TRBV18; CDR3 protein: CASSPPAGVYEQYF; CDR3 DNA: TGTGCCAGCTCACCACCGGCAGGGGTCTACGAGCAGTACTTC
clone size: few; J gene: TRBJ2-7; D gene: TRBD1; V gene: TRBV11-3; CDR3 protein: CASSLETGNEQYF; CDR3 DNA: TGTGCCAGCAGCTTGGAGACAGGGAACGAGCAGTACTTC
clone size: few; J gene: TRBJ2-5; D gene: TRBD2; V gene: TRBV14; CDR3 protein: CASSQASGGGQTQYF; CDR3 DNA: TGTGCCAGCAGCCAAGCTAGCGGGGGAGGTCAGACCCAGTACTTC
clone size: few; J gene: TRBJ2-5; D gene: TRBD1; V gene: TRBV5-1; CDR3 protein: CASSPGDRSQETQYF; CDR3 DNA: TGCGCCAGCAGCCCCGGGGACAGGTCACAAGAGACCCAGTACTTC
clone size: NA; J gene: TRBJ2-7; D gene: TRBD2; V gene: TRBV5-6; CDR3 protein: CASSLAGSGGGYF; CDR3 DNA: TGTGCCAGCAGCTTGGCCGGGAGCGGGGGTGGGTACTTC
clone size: few; J gene: TRBJ2-7; D gene: NA; V gene: TRBV28; CDR3 protein: CASSLAPFEQYF; CDR3 DNA: TGTGCCAGCAGTCTGGCACCGTTCGAGCAGTACTTC
clone size: NA; J gene: TRBJ2-2; D gene: NA; V gene: TRBV11-2; CDR3 protein: CASSPNRGLRIPGELFF; CDR3 DNA: TGTGCCAGCAGCCCGAACCGGGGACTGAGAATCCCCGGGGAGCTGTTTTTT
clone size: NA; J gene: TRBJ1-5; D gene: TRBD1; V gene: TRBV6-6; CDR3 protein: CASSKGQGNQPQHF; CDR3 DNA: TGTGCCAGCAGTAAGGGACAGGGAAATCAGCCCCAGCATTTT
clone size: NA; J gene: TRBJ2-7; D gene: NA; V gene: TRBV5-6; CDR3 protein: CASRRTVGSYEQYF; CDR3 DNA: TGTGCCAGCAGACGGACAGTGGGGTCCTACGAGCAGTACTTC
clone size: NA; J gene: TRBJ2-3; D gene: NA; V gene: TRBV4-1; CDR3 protein: CASSPDGLARGDTQYF; CDR3 DNA: TGCGCCAGCAGCCCGGACGGCCTAGCGCGAGGAGATACGCAGTATTTT
clone size: few; J gene: TRBJ1-2; D gene: NA; V gene: TRBV23-1; CDR3 protein: CASSQERENYGYTF; CDR3 DNA: TGCGCCAGCAGTCAAGAGAGAGAGAACTATGGCTACACCTTC
clone size: once; J gene: TRBJ2-2; D gene: TRBD2; V gene: TRBV6-6; CDR3 protein: CASNIAGMGELFF; CDR3 DNA: TGTGCCAGCAACATAGCGGGGATGGGGGAGCTGTTTTTT